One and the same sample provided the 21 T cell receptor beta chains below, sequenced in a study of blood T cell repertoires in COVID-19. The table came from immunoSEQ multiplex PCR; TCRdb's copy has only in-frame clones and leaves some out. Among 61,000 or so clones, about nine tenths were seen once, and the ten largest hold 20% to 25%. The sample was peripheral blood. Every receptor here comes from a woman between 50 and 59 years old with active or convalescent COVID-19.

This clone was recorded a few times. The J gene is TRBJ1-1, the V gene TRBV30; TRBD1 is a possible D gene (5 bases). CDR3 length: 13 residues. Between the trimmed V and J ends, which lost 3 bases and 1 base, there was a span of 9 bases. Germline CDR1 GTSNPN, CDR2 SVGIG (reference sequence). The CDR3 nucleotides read TGTGCCTGGAGGCTGACAGAGAACACTGAAGCTTTCTTT. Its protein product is CAWRLTENTEAFF.

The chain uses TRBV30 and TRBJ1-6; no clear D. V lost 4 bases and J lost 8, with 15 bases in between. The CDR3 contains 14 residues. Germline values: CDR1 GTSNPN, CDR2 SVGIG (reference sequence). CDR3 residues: CAWIGLQAHSPLHF. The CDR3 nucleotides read TGTGCCTGGATTGGATTGCAGGCTCATTCACCCCTCCACTTT.

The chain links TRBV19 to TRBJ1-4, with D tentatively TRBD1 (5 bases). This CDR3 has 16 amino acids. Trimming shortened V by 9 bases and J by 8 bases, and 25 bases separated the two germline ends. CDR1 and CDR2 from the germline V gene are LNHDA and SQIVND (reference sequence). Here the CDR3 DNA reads TGTGCCAGCTCCCCTAGTCGGGGGGAAGGAAACGAAAAACTGTTTTTT. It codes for CASSPSRGEGNEKLFF.

CDR3 DNA: TGTGCCATCAGGATACAGAGCTCCTATAATTCACCCCTCCACTTT. Protein sequence: CAIRIQSSYNSPLHF. J is TRBJ1-6 and V is TRBV10-3, with D unresolved. From germline, CDR1 is ENHRY and CDR2 SYGVKD. With 6 bases removed from V and 0 bases from J, the gap between germline ends came to 9 bases. The CDR3 length is 15 residues.

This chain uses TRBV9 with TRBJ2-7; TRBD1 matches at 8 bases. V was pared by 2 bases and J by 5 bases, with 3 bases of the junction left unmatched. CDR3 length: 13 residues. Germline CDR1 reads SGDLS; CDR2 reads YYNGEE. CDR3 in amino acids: CASSVQGANEQYF. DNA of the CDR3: TGTGCCAGCAGCGTTCAGGGGGCCAACGAGCAGTACTTC. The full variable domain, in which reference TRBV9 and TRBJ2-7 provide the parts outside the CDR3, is DSGVTQTPKHLITATGQRVTLRCSPRSGDLSVYWYQQSLDQGLQFLIQYYNGEERAKGNILERFSAQQFPDLHSELNLSSLELGDSALYFCASSVQGANEQYFGPGTRLTVT.

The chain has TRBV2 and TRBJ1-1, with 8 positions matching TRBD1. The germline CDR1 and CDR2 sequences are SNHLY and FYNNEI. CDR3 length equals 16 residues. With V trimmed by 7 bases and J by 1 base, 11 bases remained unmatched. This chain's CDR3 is CASTWDRQGRNTEAFF. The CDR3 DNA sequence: TGTGCCAGCACCTGGGACAGGCAAGGGCGGAACACTGAAGCTTTCTTT.

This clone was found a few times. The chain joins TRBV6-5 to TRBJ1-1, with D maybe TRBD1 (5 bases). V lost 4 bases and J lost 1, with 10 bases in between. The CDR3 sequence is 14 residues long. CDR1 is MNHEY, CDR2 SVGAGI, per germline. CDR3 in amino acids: CASSSKQANTEAFF. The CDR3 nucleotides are TGTGCCAGCAGTTCCAAACAGGCGAACACTGAAGCTTTCTTT.

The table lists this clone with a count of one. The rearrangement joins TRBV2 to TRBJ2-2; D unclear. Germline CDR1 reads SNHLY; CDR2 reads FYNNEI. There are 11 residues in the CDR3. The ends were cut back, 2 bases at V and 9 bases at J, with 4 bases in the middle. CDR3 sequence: CASSEWRELFF. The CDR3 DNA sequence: TGTGCCAGCAGTGAATGGCGGGAGCTGTTTTTT.

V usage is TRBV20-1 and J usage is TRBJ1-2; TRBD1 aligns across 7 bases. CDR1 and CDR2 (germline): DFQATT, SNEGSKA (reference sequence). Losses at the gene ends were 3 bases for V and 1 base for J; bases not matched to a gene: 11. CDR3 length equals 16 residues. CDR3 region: CSASEGGAFGNYGYTF. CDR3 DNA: TGCAGTGCTAGTGAAGGGGGCGCATTTGGTAACTATGGCTACACCTTC.

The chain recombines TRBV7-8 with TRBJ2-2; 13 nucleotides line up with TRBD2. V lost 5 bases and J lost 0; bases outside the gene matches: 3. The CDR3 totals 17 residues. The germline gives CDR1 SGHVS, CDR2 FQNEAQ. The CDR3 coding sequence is TGTGCCAGCAGCAAACTAGCGGGAGGGGCGAACACCGGGGAGCTGTTTTTT. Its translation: CASSKLAGGANTGELFF.

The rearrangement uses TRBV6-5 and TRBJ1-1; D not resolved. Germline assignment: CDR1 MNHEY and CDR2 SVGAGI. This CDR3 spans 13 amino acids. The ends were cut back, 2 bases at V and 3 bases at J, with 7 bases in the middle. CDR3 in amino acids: CASSYPRDTEAFF. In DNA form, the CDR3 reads TGTGCCAGCAGTTACCCACGGGACACTGAAGCTTTCTTT.

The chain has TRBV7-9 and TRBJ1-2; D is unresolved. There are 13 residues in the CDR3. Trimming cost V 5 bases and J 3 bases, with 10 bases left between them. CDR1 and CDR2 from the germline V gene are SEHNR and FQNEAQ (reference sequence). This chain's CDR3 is CASSPPQDYGYTF. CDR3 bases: TGTGCCAGCAGCCCCCCCCAGGACTATGGCTACACCTTC.

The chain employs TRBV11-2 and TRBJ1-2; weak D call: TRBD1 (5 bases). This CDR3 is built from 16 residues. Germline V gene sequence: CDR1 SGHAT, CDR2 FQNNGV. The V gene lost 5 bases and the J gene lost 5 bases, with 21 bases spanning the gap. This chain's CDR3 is CASSPNGAGLGYGYTF. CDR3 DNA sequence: TGTGCCAGCAGCCCAAATGGTGCAGGGCTCGGGTATGGCTACACCTTC.

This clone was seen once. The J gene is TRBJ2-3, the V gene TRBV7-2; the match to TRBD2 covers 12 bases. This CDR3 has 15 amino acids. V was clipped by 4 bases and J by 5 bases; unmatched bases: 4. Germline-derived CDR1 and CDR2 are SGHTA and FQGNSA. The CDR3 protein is CASSSTSGRGDTQYF. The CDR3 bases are TGTGCCAGCAGCTCGACTAGCGGGAGAGGAGATACGCAGTATTTT.

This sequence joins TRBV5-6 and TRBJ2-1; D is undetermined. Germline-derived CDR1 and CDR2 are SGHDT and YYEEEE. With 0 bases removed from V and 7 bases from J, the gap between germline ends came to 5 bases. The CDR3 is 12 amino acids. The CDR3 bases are TGTGCCAGCAGCTTGGCTGTAAATGAGCAGTTCTTC. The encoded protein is CASSLAVNEQFF. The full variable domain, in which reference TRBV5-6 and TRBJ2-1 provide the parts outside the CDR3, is DAGVTQSPTHLIKTRGQQVTLRCSPKSGHDTVSWYQQALGQGPQFIFQYYEEEERQRGNFPDRFSGHQFPNYSSELNVNALLLGDSALYLCASSLAVNEQFFGPGTRLTVL.

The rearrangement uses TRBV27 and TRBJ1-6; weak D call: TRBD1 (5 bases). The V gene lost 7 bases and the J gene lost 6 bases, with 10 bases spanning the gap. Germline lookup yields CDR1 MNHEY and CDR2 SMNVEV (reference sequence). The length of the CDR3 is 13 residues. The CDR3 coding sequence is TGTGCCAGCACCCCGGGACTTAATTCACCCCTCCACTTT. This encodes CASTPGLNSPLHF.

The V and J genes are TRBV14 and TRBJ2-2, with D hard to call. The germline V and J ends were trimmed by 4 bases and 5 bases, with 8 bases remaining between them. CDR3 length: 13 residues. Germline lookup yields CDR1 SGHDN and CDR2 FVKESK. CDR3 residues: CASSPRMTGELFF. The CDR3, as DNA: TGTGCCAGCAGCCCCCGTATGACCGGGGAGCTGTTTTTT.

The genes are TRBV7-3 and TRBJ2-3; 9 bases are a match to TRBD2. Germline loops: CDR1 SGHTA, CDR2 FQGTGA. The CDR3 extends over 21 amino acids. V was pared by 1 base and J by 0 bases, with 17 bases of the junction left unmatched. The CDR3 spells CASSLSPLAGIVAASTDTQYF. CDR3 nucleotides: TGTGCCAGCAGCTTAAGTCCCCTAGCGGGAATCGTCGCGGCTAGCACAGATACGCAGTATTTT. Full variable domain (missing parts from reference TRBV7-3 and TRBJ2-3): GAGVSQTPSNKVTEKGKYVELRCDPISGHTALYWYRQSLGQGPEFLIYFQGTGAADDSGLPNDRFFAVRPEGSVSTLKIQRTERGDSAVYLCASSLSPLAGIVAASTDTQYFGPGTRLTVL.

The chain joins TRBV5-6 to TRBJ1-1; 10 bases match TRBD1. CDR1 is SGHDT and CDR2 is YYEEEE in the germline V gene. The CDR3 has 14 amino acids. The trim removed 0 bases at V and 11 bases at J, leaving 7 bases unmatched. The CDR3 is CASSLGQGALAAFF. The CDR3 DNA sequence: TGTGCCAGCAGCTTGGGACAGGGGGCATTAGCGGCTTTCTTT. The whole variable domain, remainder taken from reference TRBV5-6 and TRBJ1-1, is DAGVTQSPTHLIKTRGQQVTLRCSPKSGHDTVSWYQQALGQGPQFIFQYYEEEERQRGNFPDRFSGHQFPNYSSELNVNALLLGDSALYLCASSLGQGALAAFFGQGTRLTVV.

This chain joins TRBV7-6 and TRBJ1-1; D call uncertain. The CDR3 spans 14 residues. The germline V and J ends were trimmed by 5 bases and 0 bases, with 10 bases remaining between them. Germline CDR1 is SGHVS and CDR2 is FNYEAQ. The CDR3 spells CASSLSVMNTEAFF. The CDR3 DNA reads TGTGCCAGCAGCCTCTCAGTCATGAACACTGAAGCTTTCTTT.

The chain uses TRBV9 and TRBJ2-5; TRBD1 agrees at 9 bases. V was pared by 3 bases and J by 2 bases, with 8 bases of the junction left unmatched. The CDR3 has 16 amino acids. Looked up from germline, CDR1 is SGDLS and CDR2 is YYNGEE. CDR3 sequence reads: CASSAQDRGWQETQYF. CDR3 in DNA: TGTGCCAGCAGCGCGCAGGACAGGGGTTGGCAAGAGACCCAGTACTTC.